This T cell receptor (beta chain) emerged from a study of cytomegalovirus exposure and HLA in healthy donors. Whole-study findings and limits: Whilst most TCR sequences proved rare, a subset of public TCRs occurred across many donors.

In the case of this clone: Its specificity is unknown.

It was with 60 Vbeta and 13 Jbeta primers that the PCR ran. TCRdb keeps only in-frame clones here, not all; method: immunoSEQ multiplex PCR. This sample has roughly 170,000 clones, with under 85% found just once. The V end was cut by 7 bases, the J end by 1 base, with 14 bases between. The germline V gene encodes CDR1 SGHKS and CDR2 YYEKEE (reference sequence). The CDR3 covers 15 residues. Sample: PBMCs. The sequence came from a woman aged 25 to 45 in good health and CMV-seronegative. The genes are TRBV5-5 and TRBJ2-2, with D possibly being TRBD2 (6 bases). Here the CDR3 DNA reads TGTGCCAGCTCCTGGGAGGCAGGGAACACCGGGGAGCTGTTTTTT. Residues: CASSWEAGNTGELFF.